This TCR beta chain was retrieved from a study of cytomegalovirus exposure and HLA in healthy donors. Study information: Ancestry clustering placed 70% to 90% of 350 to 500 genotyped donors in the Caucasian-associated cluster.

The study ran its PCR with 60 Vbeta and 13 Jbeta primers. TCRdb's table, derived via immunoSEQ multiplex PCR, lists solely in-frame clones and lacks some. The repertoire holds about 250,000 clones, with roughly 70% as singletons. CDR3 length: 14 amino acids. The junction had 7 bases not matched to a gene; V was cut back by 7 bases and J by 3 bases. The germline V gene encodes CDR1 SGHRS and CDR2 YFSETQ. The TCR was taken from a female donor in good health and CMV-seronegative. J is TRBJ2-1 and V is TRBV5-1, with 7 bases lining up with TRBD2. The specimen sequenced was PBMCs. The CDR3 DNA reads TGCGCCAGCCAGACTAGCAGCCTCTACAATGAGCAGTTCTTC. It is translated as CASQTSSLYNEQFF.